The clone carrying this TCR beta chain was seen a few times. Its specificity is not known. The sample comes from a study of cytomegalovirus exposure and HLA in healthy donors. Study findings and constraints: Analyzed later, most CMV-associated TCR beta chains appeared HLA-restricted.

PCR was performed using 60 Vbeta and 13 Jbeta primers. The repertoire was sequenced with immunoSEQ multiplex PCR; TCRdb's copy has only in-frame clones and lacks some. This table has 40,000 or so clones, about 72% appearing once. Germline CDR1 KGHSH, CDR2 LQKENI. The V and J ends lost 6 bases and 0 bases, in that order; junction bases with no gene match: 6. The CDR3 runs 15 residues. Sequenced input: PBMCs. This TCR came from a woman aged 25 to 39 in good health and CMV-seropositive. The J gene is TRBJ2-3, the V gene TRBV18; 7 nucleotides match TRBD2. CDR3 bases: TGTGCCAGCTCTCGGGCGGGACTAAGCACAGATACGCAGTATTTT. Protein: CASSRAGLSTDTQYF.